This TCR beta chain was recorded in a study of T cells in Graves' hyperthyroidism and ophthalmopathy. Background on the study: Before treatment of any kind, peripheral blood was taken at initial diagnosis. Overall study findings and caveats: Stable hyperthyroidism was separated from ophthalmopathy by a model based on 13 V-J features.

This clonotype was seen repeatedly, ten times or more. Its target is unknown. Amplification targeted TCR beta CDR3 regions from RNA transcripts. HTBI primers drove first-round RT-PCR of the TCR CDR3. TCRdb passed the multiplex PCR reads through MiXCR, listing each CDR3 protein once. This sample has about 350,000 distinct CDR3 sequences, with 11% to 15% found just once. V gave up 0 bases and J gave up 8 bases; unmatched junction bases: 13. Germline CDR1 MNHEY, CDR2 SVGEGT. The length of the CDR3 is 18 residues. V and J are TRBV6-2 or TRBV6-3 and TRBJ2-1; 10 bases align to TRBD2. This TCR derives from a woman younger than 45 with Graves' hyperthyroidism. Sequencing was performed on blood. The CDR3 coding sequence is TGTGCCAGCAGTTACTCGAGTCCTACTAGCGGGATTTTCGATGAGCAGTTCTTC. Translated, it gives CASSYSSPTSGIFDEQFF.